Reported below is one T cell receptor beta chain. This CDR3 spans 12 amino acids. Looked up from germline, CDR1 is SGHNT and CDR2 is YENEEA. The V and J ends lost 5 bases and 3 bases respectively, with 5 bases between them. The sample originates from a study of blood T cell repertoires in COVID-19. Study details: The study drew acute and convalescent COVID-19 samples from the United States, Italy and Spain.

Sequencing was performed with immunoSEQ multiplex PCR; in TCRdb, only in-frame clones are kept and a portion is missing. This table holds about 200,000 clones, 87% found once. The chain couples TRBV11-3 to TRBJ2-4, with D uncertain. Sequencing used PBMCs or T cells enriched from blood (not recorded which). The receptor comes from a woman in her twenties or thirties who had recovered from COVID-19. The CDR3 loop reads CASSLIKNIQYF. For the CDR3, the DNA is TGTGCCAGCAGCCTTATCAAAAACATTCAGTACTTC. The entire variable domain, with the rest obtained from reference TRBV11-3 and TRBJ2-4, is as follows: EAGVVQSPRYKIIEKKQPVAFWCNPISGHNTLYWYLQNLGQGPELLIRYENEEAVDDSQLPKDRFSAERLKGVDSTLKIQPAELGDSAVYLCASSLIKNIQYFGAGTRLSVL.